The clone carrying this T cell receptor (beta chain) has just a few counts. Germline V gene data show CDR1 as SGHVS and CDR2 as FNYEAQ. Trimming at V came to 1 base and at J to 4 bases, leaving 0 bases not matched to a gene. This CDR3 is 15 amino acids long. The data were obtained in a study of graft-versus-host responses after intestinal transplantation. Study-wide points: Present in recipient marrow, GvH clones included some that appeared first in ileum or blood. After transplant, early declines in HvG clones were associated with peak levels of circulating GvH clones.

Data came from immunoSEQ multiplex PCR; TCRdb stores just in-frame clones and leaves some out. The sample holds tens of thousands of clones, around 43% seen once. CFSE-labeled responder cells (about 200,000) were plated with about 200,000 irradiated, violet-dye-labeled stimulator cells. The sequence was obtained from a human patient who was an organ donor for intestinal transplantation. The starting material was alloreactive CD8+ T cells from a mixed lymphocyte reaction culture, obtained before transplantation. Subset reported: CFSE-low proliferating T cells sorted from approximately 6-day pre-transplant mixed lymphocyte reaction (GvH or HvG direction). The chain links TRBV7-6 to TRBJ2-2; 10 bases are shared with TRBD2. The CDR3 DNA sequence: TGTGCCAGCAGCTTAGGACTAGCGGGCACCGGGGAGCTGTTTTTT. It is translated as CASSLGLAGTGELFF.